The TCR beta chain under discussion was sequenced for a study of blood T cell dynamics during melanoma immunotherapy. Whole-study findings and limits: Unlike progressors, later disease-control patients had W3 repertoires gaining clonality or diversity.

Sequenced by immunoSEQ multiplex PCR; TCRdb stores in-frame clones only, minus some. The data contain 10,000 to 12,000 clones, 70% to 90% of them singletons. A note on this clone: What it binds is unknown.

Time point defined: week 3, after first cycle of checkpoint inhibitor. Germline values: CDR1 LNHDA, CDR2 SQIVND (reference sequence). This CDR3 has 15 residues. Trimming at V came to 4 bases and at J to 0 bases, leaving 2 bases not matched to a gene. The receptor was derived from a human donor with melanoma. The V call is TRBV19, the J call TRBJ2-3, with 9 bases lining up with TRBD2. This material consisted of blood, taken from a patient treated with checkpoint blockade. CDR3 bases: TGTGCCAGTAGTAGCGGGGGGGCAAGCACAGATACGCAGTATTTT. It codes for CASSSGGASTDTQYF.